This TCR beta chain was identified in a study of cytomegalovirus exposure and HLA in healthy donors (dated by TCRdb to about 2017). Study-level background: According to a later analysis, the 110 or so validation repertoires were produced on the same platform as the 666 repertoires of the first cohort. The study aimed to test whether signatures of past pathogen exposure could be identified by cataloging public T cell receptors. In addition to the first cohort of roughly 670 subjects, a separate validation cohort of approximately 130 different subjects was used. To predict cytomegalovirus infection status, the study combined high-throughput TCR immunosequencing, statistical association of individual TCRs with disease status, and machine learning.

The donors were included in the validation cohort of 90 to 150 subjects, a group kept apart from the approximately 700-subject first cohort. Summary of the overall study and its limitations: Three of the identified cytomegalovirus-associated TCR beta chains were confirmed in vitro to be specific for cytomegalovirus antigens. A total of fewer than 200 TCR beta chains were listed by the study as associated with cytomegalovirus. A later analysis lacked HLA typing for the validation cohort, so it scored co-occurrence in that cohort across all 110 or so repertoires. Most TCR sequences were seen in very few donors, while some public TCRs were found in many individuals. In both the original and validation cohorts, the classifier was reported to diagnose cytomegalovirus status with high specificity and sensitivity. A later analysis found that TCRs clustered in the first cohort also tended to co-occur in the approximately 120 validation repertoires, with more than 90% of cluster scores above 0. It was suggested by the authors that the approach could potentially be generalized to other disease states and immunological phenotypes.

Libraries came from the immunoSEQ multiplex PCR assay. In the authors' own workflow: A statistical classification framework was built to diagnose cytomegalovirus status from the catalog of TCR beta chain sequences. TCRdb stores this immuneACCESS table with in-frame sequences only. Part of the clones is absent; in the studies checked, under half of the shortfall reflects unresolved V genes, and no reason is known for the rest. The V and J calls and clone size were taken over from that table, and D and trimming were inferred from the DNA. The sample profile shows under 200,000 clones; 75% to 90% of them were found once. The ten largest clones represent around 2.1% of the sample. To note about this clone: Which antigen it targets is not known. Within one base of it there is no much larger clone, and no base qualities were kept.

From the cysteine up to the phenylalanine, the CDR3 has a length of 18 residues. Of the read, only the CDR3 DNA is kept; its 54 bases are in frame from base 1. The germline V gene encodes CDR1 SEHNR and CDR2 FQNEAQ (reference sequence). V loses 4 bases at its end and J loses 0 bases; junction bases beyond the gene matches: 13. Specimen: PBMCs. The sequence links TRBV7-9 to TRBJ1-1; the central 8 bases match TRBD1. The origin of this receptor is a woman under 30 in good health and CMV-seronegative. This receptor carries the CDR3 CASSSLTGTGLLNTEAFF. The DNA sequence is TGTGCCAGCAGCTCCCTAACCGGGACAGGTCTACTGAACACTGAAGCTTTCTTT.